What follows are 6 T cell receptor beta chains derived from one specimen sequenced in a study of PD-L1 blockade in urothelial cancer. The sample's time point: pretreatment peripheral blood. TCRdb's table, derived via immunoSEQ multiplex PCR, lists solely in-frame clones and lacks some. The data contain around 130,000 clones, about 81% of them singletons. The sequenced sample was PBMCs, obtained around atezolizumab (anti-PD-L1) treatment. The receptors shown here come from a man aged 50-59 years with urothelial cancer.

As concerns this clone: One end of the junction fails to match germline, which may point to a read error. This chain uses TRBV27 with TRBJ1-1, with D tentatively TRBD1 (6 bases). From germline, CDR1 is MNHEY and CDR2 SMNVEV (reference sequence). This CDR3 has 13 amino acids. This CDR3 is CASSWQGNAEAFF. The CDR3 bases are TGTGCCAGCAGTTGGCAGGGGAACGCTGAAGCTTTCTTT.

The chain couples TRBV29-1 to TRBJ2-7, with 11 nucleotides matching TRBD2. Germline V gives CDR1 SQVTM, CDR2 ANQGSEA. J was trimmed by 4 bases and V by 0 bases; bases with no gene match: 8. The CDR3 is 16 residues long. DNA for the CDR3: TGCAGCGTTGAAGATGCGGCTAGCGGGAGGAGGTACGAGCAGTACTTC. It yields the protein CSVEDAASGRRYEQYF.

This clone was detected only once. The chain recombines TRBV6-5 with TRBJ2-6; TRBD2 matches 8 bases. CDR1 is MNHEY and CDR2 is SVGAGI in the germline V gene. The CDR3 covers 15 residues. The J segment lost 4 bases and the V segment lost 6 bases, leaving 5 bases of the junction unmatched. In DNA form, the CDR3 reads TGTGCCAGCAGGACAGCGGGAGACGGGGCCAACGTCCTGACTTTC. Its translation: CASRTAGDGANVLTF.

This clone has a single count. The CDR3 coding sequence is TGTGCCAGCAGCTCAGGACTAGCGGGAGCCACCGGGGAGCTGTTTTTT. Residues: CASSSGLAGATGELFF. J is TRBJ2-2 and V is TRBV7-6; the match to TRBD2 covers 13 bases. CDR1 is SGHVS, CDR2 FNYEAQ, per germline. V lost 4 bases to trimming and J lost 4 bases; unmatched junction nucleotides: 3. This CDR3 region has 16 residues.

CDR3 loop: CASSEAFSHTSGSYEQYF. The CDR3 DNA follows: TGTGCCAGCAGTGAAGCGTTCTCCCATACTAGCGGGAGCTACGAGCAGTACTTC. This rearrangement joins TRBV2 to TRBJ2-7, with 11 bases that match TRBD2. The CDR3 runs 18 residues. The V gene end was trimmed by 0 bases and the J gene end by 3 bases; junction bases not matched to a gene: 10. Per germline, CDR1 SNHLY and CDR2 FYNNEI.

The V and J genes are TRBV20-1 and TRBJ2-7, with 7 bases fitting TRBD1. The germline V gene has CDR1 DFQATT and CDR2 SNEGSKA (reference sequence). Trimming took 1 base from V and 6 from J; bases not matched to a gene: 0. This CDR3 spans 11 amino acids. Here the CDR3 reads CSARGQGEQYF. DNA of the CDR3: TGCAGTGCTAGAGGACAGGGCGAGCAGTACTTC.